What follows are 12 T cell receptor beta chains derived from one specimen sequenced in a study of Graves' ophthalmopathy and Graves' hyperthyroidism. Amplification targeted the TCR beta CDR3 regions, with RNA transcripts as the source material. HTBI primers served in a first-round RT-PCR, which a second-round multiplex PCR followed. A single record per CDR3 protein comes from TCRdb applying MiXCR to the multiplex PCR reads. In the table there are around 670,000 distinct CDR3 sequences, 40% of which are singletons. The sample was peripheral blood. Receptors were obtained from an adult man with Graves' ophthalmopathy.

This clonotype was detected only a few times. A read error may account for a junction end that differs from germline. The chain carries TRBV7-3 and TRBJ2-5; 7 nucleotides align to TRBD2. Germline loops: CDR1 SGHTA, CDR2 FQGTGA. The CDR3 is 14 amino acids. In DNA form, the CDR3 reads TGTGTCAGCAGCCTCCGGGCTAGCGGTGGGACCCAGTACTTC. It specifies CVSSLRASGGTQYF.

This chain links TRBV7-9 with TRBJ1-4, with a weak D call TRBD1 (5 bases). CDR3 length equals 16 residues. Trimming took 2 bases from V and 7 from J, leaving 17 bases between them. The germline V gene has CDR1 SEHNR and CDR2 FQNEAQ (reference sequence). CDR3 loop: CASSLIAGTYGEKLFF. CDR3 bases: TGTGCCAGCAGCTTAATAGCCGGGACGTACGGTGAAAAACTGTTTTTT. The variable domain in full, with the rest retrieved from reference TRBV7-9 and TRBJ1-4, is DTGVSQNPRHKITKRGQNVTFRCDPISEHNRLYWYRQTLGQGPEFLTYFQNEAQLEKSRLLSDRFSAERPKGSFSTLEIQRTEQGDSAMYLCASSLIAGTYGEKLFFGSGTQLSVL.

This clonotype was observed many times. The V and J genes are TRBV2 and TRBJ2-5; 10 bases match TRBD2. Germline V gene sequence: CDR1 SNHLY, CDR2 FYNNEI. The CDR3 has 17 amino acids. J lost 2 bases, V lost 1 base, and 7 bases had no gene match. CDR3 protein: CASSEGLKAGGQETQYF. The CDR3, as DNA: TGTGCCAGCAGTGAAGGCCTAAAAGCGGGGGGGCAAGAGACCCAGTACTTC.

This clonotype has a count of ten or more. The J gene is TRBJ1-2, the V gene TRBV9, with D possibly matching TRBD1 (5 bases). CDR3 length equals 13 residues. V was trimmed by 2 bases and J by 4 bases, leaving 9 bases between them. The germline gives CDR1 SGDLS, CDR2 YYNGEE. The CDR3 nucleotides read TGTGCCAGCAGCGTCGGAGGGACCTATGGCTACACCTTC. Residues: CASSVGGTYGYTF.

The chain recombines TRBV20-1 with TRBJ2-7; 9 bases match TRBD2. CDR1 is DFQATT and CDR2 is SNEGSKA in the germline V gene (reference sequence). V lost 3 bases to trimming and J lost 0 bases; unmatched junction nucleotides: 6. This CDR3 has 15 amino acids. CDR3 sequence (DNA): TGCAGTGCTAGCAAGGCTAGCGGGATCTCCTACGAGCAGTACTTC. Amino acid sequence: CSASKASGISYEQYF.

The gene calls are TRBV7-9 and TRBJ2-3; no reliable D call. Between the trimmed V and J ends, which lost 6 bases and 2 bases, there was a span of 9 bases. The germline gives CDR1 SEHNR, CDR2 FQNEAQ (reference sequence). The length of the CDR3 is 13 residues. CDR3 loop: CASSADATDTQYF. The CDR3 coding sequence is TGTGCCAGCAGTGCGGACGCCACAGATACGCAGTATTTT.

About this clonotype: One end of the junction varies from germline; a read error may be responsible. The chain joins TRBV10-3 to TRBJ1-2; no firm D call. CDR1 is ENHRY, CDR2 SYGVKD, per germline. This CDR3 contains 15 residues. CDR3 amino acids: CASSEGRGPSYGYTF. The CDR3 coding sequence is TGTGCCAGCAGTGAAGGTCGAGGTCCCAGTTATGGCTACACCTTC.

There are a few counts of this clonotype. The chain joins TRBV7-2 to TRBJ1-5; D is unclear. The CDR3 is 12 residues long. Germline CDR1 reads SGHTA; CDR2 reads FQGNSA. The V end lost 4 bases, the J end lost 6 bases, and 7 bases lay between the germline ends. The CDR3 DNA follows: TGTGCCAGCAGCTCTCTGGCTCAGCCCCAGCATTTT. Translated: CASSSLAQPQHF. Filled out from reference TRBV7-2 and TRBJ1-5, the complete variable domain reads GAGVSQSPSNKVTEKGKDVELRCDPISGHTALYWYRQSLGQGLEFLIYFQGNSAPDKSGLPSDRFSAERTGGSVSTLTIQRTQQEDSAVYLCASSSLAQPQHFGDGTRLSIL.

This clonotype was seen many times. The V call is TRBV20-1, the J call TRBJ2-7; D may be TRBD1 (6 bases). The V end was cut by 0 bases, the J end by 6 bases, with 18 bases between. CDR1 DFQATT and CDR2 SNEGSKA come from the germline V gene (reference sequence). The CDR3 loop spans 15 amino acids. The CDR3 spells CSARDSSRGWGEQYF. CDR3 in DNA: TGCAGTGCTAGAGATTCCTCCAGGGGATGGGGCGAGCAGTACTTC.

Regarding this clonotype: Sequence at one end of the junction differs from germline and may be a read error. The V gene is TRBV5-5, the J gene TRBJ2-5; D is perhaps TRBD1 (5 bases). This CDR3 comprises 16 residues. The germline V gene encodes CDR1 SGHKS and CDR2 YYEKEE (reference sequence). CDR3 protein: CASSLGDDSYQGTQYF. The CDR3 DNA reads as TGTGCCAGCAGCTTGGGTGATGACAGTTACCAAGGGACCCAGTACTTC.

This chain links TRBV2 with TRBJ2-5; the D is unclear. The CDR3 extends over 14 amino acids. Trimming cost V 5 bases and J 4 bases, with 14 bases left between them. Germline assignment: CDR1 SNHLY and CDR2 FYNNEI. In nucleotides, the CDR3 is TGTGCCAGCAGTTTATTGGTATCCGGAGAGACCCAGTACTTC. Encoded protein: CASSLLVSGETQYF.

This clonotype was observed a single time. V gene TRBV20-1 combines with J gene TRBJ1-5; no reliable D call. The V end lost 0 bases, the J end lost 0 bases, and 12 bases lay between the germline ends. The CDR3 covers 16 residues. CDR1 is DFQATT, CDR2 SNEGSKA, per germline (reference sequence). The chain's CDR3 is CSARDVGRHSNQPQHF. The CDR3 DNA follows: TGCAGTGCTAGAGACGTCGGACGGCATAGCAATCAGCCCCAGCATTTT.